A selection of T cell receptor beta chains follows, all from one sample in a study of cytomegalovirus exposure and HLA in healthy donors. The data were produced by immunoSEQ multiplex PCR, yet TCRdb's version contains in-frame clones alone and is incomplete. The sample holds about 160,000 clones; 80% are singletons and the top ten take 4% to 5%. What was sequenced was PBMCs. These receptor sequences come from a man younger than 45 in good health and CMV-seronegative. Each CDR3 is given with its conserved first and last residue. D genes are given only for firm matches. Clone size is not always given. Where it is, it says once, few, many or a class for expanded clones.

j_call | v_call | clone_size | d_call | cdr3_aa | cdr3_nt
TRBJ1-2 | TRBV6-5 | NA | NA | CASSYELEGYTF | TGTGCCAGCAGTTACGAACTGGAGGGCTACACCTTC
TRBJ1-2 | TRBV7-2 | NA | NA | CASSLGGGRANYGYTF | TGTGCCAGCAGCTTAGGAGGGGGAAGAGCTAACTATGGCTACACCTTC
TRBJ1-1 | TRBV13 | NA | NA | CASSLAGNTEAFF | TGTGCCAGCAGCTTAGCAGGGAACACTGAAGCTTTCTTT
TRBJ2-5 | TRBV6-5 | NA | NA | CASGRMGETQYF | TGTGCCAGCGGGAGAATGGGGGAGACCCAGTACTTC
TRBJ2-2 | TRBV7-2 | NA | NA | CASRQGFLANTGELFF | TGTGCCAGCAGGCAGGGATTCCTCGCGAACACCGGGGAGCTGTTTTTT
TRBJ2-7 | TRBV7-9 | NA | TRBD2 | CASSSGGDGLGLF | TGTGCCAGCAGCTCCGGGGGGGACGGTCTCGGACTCTTC
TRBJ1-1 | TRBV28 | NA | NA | CASSLQGLGNTEAFF | TGTGCCAGCAGTTTACAGGGATTGGGGAACACTGAAGCTTTCTTT
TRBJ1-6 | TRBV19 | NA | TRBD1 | CASSLTGGTTDGSPLHF | TGTGCCAGTAGCTTAACAGGGGGCACAACTGACGGTTCACCCCTCCACTTT
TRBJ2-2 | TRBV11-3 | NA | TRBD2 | CASSLTIAGGPHANTGELFF | TGTGCCAGCAGCTTAACCATAGCGGGAGGGCCCCACGCGAACACCGGGGAGCTGTTTTTT
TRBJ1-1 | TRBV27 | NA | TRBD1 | CASSRTGGSTEAFF | TGTGCCAGCAGTAGGACAGGGGGAAGCACTGAAGCTTTCTTT
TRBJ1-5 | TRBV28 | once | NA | CASGGDQPQHF | TGTGCCAGCGGGGGGGATCAGCCCCAGCATTTT
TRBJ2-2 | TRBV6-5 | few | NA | CASSYSKTPNTGELFF | TGTGCCAGCAGTTACTCTAAGACTCCTAACACCGGGGAGCTGTTTTTT
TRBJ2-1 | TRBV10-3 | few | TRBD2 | CAISESSGLGGEQFF | TGTGCCATCAGTGAGTCGAGCGGGCTGGGGGGGGAGCAGTTCTTC
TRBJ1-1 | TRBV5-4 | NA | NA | CASSLIPDRMNTEAFF | TGTGCCAGCAGCTTGATCCCTGACAGAATGAACACTGAAGCTTTCTTT
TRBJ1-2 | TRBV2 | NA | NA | CASSDPWLDKDYTF | TGTGCCAGCAGTGACCCGTGGCTCGACAAAGACTACACCTTC
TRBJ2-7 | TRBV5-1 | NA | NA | CASSLGVSSSYEQYF | TGCGCCAGCAGCTTGGGCGTTAGCAGCTCCTACGAGCAGTACTTC
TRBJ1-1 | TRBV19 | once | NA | CASSSPGAKNTEAFF | TGTGCCAGTAGTTCCCCAGGGGCGAAGAACACTGAAGCTTTCTTT
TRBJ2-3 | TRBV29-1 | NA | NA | CSVPKWLAAADTQYF | TGCAGCGTTCCCAAGTGGCTAGCTGCAGCGGATACGCAGTATTTT
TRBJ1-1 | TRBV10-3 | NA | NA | CAISDEGGGTEAFF | TGTGCCATCAGTGACGAGGGAGGGGGGACTGAAGCTTTCTTT
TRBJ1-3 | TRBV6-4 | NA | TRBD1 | CASSDSNRTGWGRPPGNTIYF | TGTGCCAGCAGTGACTCAAACCGGACAGGTTGGGGCAGACCTCCTGGAAACACCATATATTTT
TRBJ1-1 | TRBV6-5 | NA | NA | CASRRGPGNTEAFF | TGTGCCAGCCGGAGGGGCCCAGGGAACACTGAAGCTTTCTTT
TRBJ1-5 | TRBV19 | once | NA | CASTRRSNQPQHF | TGTGCCAGTACTCGCCGGAGCAATCAGCCCCAGCATTTT
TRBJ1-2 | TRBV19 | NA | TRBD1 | CASSLNWDRILPNYGYTF | TGTGCCAGTAGTCTCAACTGGGACAGGATACTTCCTAACTATGGCTACACCTTC
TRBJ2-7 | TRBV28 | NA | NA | CASSLTSAGEQYF | TGTGCCAGCAGTTTAACGTCTGCGGGGGAGCAGTACTTC
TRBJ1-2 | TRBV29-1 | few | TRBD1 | CSAQGGTGNYGYTF | TGCAGCGCCCAAGGCGGGACAGGAAACTATGGCTACACCTTC
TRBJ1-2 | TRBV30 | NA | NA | CAWRPLEGYTF | TGTGCCTGGCGGCCCCTGGAGGGCTACACCTTC
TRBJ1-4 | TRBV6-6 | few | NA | CASSYRTHDNEKLFF | TGTGCCAGCAGTTACCGAACACACGATAATGAAAAACTGTTTTTT
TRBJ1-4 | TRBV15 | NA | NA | CATSPGATNEKLFF | TGTGCCACCAGCCCAGGTGCAACTAATGAAAAACTGTTTTTT
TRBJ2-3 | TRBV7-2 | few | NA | CASSLERYADTQYF | TGTGCCAGCAGCTTGGAGAGATATGCAGATACGCAGTATTTT
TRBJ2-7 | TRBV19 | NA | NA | CASPSRGSYEQYF | TGTGCCAGTCCTAGCAGGGGATCCTACGAGCAGTACTTC
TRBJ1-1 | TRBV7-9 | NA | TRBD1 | CASSLRSDRGPDTEAFF | TGTGCCAGCAGCTTACGAAGTGACAGGGGGCCGGACACTGAAGCTTTCTTT
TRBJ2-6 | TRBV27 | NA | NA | CASSLFSSGANVLTF | TGTGCCAGCAGTTTATTCAGCTCTGGGGCCAACGTCCTGACTTTC
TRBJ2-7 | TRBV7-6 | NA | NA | CASSLETGTYEQYF | TGTGCCAGCAGCTTAGAGACGGGGACCTACGAGCAGTACTTC
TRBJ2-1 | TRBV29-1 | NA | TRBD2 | CSTIARTSGRGEQFF | TGCAGCACCATCGCCCGTACTAGCGGGAGAGGCGAGCAGTTCTTC
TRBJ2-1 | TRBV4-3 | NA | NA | CASSQGTEADEQFF | TGCGCCAGCAGCCAAGGGACAGAAGCCGATGAGCAGTTCTTC
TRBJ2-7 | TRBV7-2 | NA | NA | CASSTRAGYYEQYF | TGTGCCAGCAGCACGAGAGCAGGGTACTACGAGCAGTACTTC
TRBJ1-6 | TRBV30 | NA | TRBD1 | CAWSVRRTGYNSPLHF | TGTGCCTGGAGTGTACGGAGGACAGGTTATAATTCACCCCTCCACTTT
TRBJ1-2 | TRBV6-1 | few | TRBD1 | CASSDQPTGGDGYTF | TGTGCCAGCAGTGATCAACCGACAGGGGGCGATGGCTACACCTTC
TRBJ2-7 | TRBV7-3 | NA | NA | CASSPQAGVRGEQYF | TGTGCCAGCAGCCCCCAGGCAGGGGTGAGAGGCGAGCAGTACTTC
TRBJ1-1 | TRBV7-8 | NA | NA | CASSLGAGWEAFF | TGTGCCAGCAGCTTAGGGGCAGGGTGGGAAGCTTTCTTT
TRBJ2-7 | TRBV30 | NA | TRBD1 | CAWSPGTDSSYEQYF | TGTGCCTGGAGCCCTGGGACAGATAGCTCCTACGAGCAGTACTTC
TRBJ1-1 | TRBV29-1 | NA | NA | CSVVELNTEAFF | TGCAGCGTTGTTGAGCTAAACACTGAAGCTTTCTTT
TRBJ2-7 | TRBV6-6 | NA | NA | CASKAGGYEQYF | TGTGCCAGCAAGGCGGGCGGGTACGAGCAGTACTTC
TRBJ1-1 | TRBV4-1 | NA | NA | CASSQDRPGLWDDQAFF | TGCGCCAGCAGCCAAGATCGGCCGGGACTCTGGGATGATCAAGCTTTCTTT
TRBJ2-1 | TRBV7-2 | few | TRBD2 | CASSEGTSGYNEQFF | TGTGCCAGCAGCGAAGGGACTAGCGGTTACAATGAGCAGTTCTTC
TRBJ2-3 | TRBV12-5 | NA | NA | CASGLDLATDTQYF | TGTGCTAGTGGTTTGGATCTAGCAACAGATACGCAGTATTTT
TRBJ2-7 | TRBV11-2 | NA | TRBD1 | CASSLATGQGYEQYF | TGTGCCAGCAGCTTGGCGACCGGACAGGGCTACGAGCAGTACTTC
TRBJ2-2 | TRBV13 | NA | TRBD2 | CASSLGRLAGPNTGELFF | TGTGCCAGCAGCTTAGGCCGGCTAGCGGGACCGAACACCGGGGAGCTGTTTTTT
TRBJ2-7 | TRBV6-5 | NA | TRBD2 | CASSGLAYEQYF | TGTGCCAGCAGCGGACTAGCCTACGAGCAGTACTTC
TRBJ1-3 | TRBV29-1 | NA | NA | CSADGVGGNTIYF | TGCAGCGCCGACGGGGTCGGTGGAAACACCATATATTTT
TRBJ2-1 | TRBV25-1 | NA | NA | CASSPMRSPSNEQFF | TGTGCCAGCAGCCCCATGAGGAGCCCCTCCAATGAGCAGTTCTTC
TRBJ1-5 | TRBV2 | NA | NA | CASSWAGRNQPQHF | TGTGCCAGCAGTTGGGCGGGGCGGAATCAGCCCCAGCATTTT